This TCR beta chain stems from a study of T cell changes during pregnancy in multiple sclerosis. The trim removed 4 bases at V and 4 bases at J, leaving 4 bases unmatched. From germline, CDR1 is MNHNY and CDR2 SVGAGI (reference sequence). CDR3 size: 14 residues. Assay used: immunoSEQ multiplex PCR; TCRdb lists only in-frame clones, some missing. The sample records fewer than 95,000 clones, approximately 90% being singletons. This sequence joins TRBV6-6 and TRBJ2-5, with 9 bases fitting TRBD1. The sequencing used peripheral blood, collected in the first trimester of pregnancy. This clonotype was obtained from a female donor in good health, enrolled as a control in a pregnancy study. CDR3 in DNA: TGTGCCAGCAGTTTCACAGGGGGCCGAGAGACCCAGTACTTC. This gives the protein CASSFTGGRETQYF.